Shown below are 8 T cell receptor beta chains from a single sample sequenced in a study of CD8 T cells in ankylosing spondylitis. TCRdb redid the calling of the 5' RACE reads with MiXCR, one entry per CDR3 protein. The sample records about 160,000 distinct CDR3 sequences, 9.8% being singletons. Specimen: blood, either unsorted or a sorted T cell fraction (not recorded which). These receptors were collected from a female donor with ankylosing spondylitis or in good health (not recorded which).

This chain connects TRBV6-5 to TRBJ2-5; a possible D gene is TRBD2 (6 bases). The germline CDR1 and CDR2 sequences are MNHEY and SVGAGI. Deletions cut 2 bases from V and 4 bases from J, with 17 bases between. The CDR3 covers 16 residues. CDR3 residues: CASSYRDFGTGETQYF. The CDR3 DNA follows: TGTGCCAGCAGTTACAGGGACTTCGGAACAGGAGAGACCCAGTACTTC.

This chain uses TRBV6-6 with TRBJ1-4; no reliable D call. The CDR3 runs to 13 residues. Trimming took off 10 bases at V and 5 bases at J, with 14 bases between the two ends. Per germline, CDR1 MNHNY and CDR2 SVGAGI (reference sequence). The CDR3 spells CAISEDVNEKLFF. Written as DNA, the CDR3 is TGTGCCATCTCCGAAGACGTCAATGAAAAACTGTTTTTT.

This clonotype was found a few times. CDR3 protein: CSARGGSGSFSYNEQFF. The CDR3, as DNA: TGCAGTGCTAGGGGAGGGAGCGGGAGTTTCTCCTACAATGAGCAGTTCTTC. The V call is TRBV20-1, the J call TRBJ2-1; TRBD2 matches 8 bases. Per germline, CDR1 DFQATT and CDR2 SNEGSKA (reference sequence). Losses at the gene ends were 3 bases for V and 0 bases for J; bases not matched to a gene: 10. The CDR3 length is 17 residues.

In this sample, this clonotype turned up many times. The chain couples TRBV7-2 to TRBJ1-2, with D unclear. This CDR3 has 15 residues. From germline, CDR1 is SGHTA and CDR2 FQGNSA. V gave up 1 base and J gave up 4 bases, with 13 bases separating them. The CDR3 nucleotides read TGTGCCAGCAGCTTAGACTTTTCGGGTTCCTATGGCTACACCTTC. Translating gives CASSLDFSGSYGYTF.

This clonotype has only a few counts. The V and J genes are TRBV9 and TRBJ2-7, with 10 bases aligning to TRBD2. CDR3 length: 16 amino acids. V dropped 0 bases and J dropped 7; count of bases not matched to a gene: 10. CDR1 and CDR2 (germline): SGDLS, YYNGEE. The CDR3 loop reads CASSVEGSSGSGEQYF. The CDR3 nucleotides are TGTGCCAGCAGCGTAGAGGGTTCTAGCGGGAGTGGAGAGCAGTACTTC.

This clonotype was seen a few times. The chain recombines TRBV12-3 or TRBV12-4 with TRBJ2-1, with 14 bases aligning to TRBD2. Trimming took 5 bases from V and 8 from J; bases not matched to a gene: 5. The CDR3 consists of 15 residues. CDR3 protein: CASSPGLAGEDEQFF. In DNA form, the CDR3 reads TGTGCCAGCAGTCCGGGACTAGCGGGAGAAGATGAGCAGTTCTTC.

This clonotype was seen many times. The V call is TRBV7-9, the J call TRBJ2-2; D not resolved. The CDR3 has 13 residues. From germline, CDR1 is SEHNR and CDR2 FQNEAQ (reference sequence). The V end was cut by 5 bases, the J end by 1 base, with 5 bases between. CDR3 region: CASSKVNTGELFF. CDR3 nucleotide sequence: TGTGCCAGCAGCAAGGTGAACACCGGGGAGCTGTTTTTT.

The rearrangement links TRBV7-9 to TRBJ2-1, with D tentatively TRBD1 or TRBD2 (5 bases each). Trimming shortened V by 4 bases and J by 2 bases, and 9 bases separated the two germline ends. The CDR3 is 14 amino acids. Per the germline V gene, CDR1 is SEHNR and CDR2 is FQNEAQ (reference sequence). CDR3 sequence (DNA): TGTGCCAGCAGCTGGCAGGGACCCTACAATGAGCAGTTCTTC. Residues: CASSWQGPYNEQFF.